This T cell receptor (beta chain) was captured by sequencing in a study of cytomegalovirus exposure and HLA in healthy donors. Only a few counts were recorded for this clone. Its antigen is still unknown. The CDR3 runs to 13 residues. The germline V gene encodes CDR1 ENHRY and CDR2 SYGVKD. Trimming removed 10 bases at V and 4 bases at J, with 16 bases between. General observations from the study: The investigators catalogued about 170 TCR beta chains as cytomegalovirus-associated.

Using immunoSEQ multiplex PCR, the repertoire was profiled, and TCRdb retains in-frame clones only, with some absent. This sample has under 250,000 clones, with roughly 84% found just once. This chain joins TRBV10-3 and TRBJ1-2; D gene unclear. Sequenced input: PBMCs. The TCR sequence derives from a woman younger than 35 in good health and CMV-seropositive. DNA for the CDR3: TGTGCCACCTTTGACACTTTTGGCTATGGCTACACCTTC. It yields the protein CATFDTFGYGYTF.